Below are 26 T cell receptor beta chains sequenced from a single sample in a study of T-cell memory formation after mild COVID-19. TCRdb reanalysed the 5' RACE reads using MiXCR and keeps one entry per CDR3 protein. The repertoire has more than 150,000 distinct CDR3 sequences, 18% of them found once; the top ten carry about 4%. The source material was PBMCs or a T cell subset sorted from them (not recorded which). These receptors came from a man younger than 30 who had mild COVID-19 (a few samples of this study predate the infection). Cell type and time point are not known.

This clonotype appeared many times. The V and J genes are TRBV5-1 and TRBJ1-1, with a tentative D call TRBD1 (6 bases). The CDR3 covers 16 residues. Per the germline V gene, CDR1 is SGHRS and CDR2 is YFSETQ. The V end was cut by 4 bases, the J end by 4 bases, with 20 bases between. For the CDR3, the DNA is TGCGCCAGCAGCCTACCCTCAGGGGCCCGGGGCACTGAAGCTTTCTTT. Encoded protein: CASSLPSGARGTEAFF.

V is TRBV6-2 or TRBV6-3 and J is TRBJ2-7; 8 bases agree with TRBD1. The germline V gene has CDR1 MNHEY and CDR2 SVGEGT. V shed 5 bases, J shed 2 bases, and the junction held 5 bases outside the gene matches. The CDR3 covers 14 residues. CDR3 sequence (DNA): TGTGCCAGCAGTAGGACAGGGCCAACCTACGAGCAGTACTTC. Translating it yields CASSRTGPTYEQYF.

This clonotype came up a few times. This chain connects TRBV2 to TRBJ2-2; 10 bases match TRBD1. Germline CDR1 and CDR2: SNHLY and FYNNEI. The CDR3 runs 15 residues. The J segment lost 4 bases and the V segment lost 5 bases, leaving 4 bases of the junction unmatched. The CDR3 here is CASSFRDRGTGELFF. The CDR3 DNA reads TGTGCCAGCAGTTTCCGGGACAGGGGCACCGGGGAGCTGTTTTTT.

This clonotype was seen a few times. V is TRBV6-1 and J is TRBJ2-7, with D maybe TRBD1 (6 bases). The CDR3 sequence is 14 residues long. The V gene lost 6 bases and the J gene lost 3 bases, with 15 bases spanning the gap. CDR1 is MNHNS, CDR2 SASEGT, per germline. CDR3 sequence: CASRAGTRYYEQYV. CDR3 sequence (DNA): TGTGCCAGCAGAGCCGGGACAAGGTACTACGAGCAGTACGTC.

This clonotype showed up just a few times. The rearrangement uses TRBV14 and TRBJ2-2; 9 positions match TRBD2. This CDR3 contains 16 residues. Germline V gene lookup returns CDR1 SGHDN and CDR2 FVKESK. Trimming cost V 3 bases and J 5 bases; bases outside gene matches: 7. The CDR3 reads CASSHRPSGETGELFF. The CDR3 bases are TGTGCCAGCAGCCATCGTCCTAGCGGGGAGACCGGGGAGCTGTTTTTT.

Only a few counts were recorded for this clonotype. This chain connects TRBV7-2 to TRBJ2-5; D is ambiguous. Per germline, CDR1 SGHTA and CDR2 FQGNSA. The length of the CDR3 is 13 residues. Trimming left V 3 bases short and J 7 bases short, with 12 bases between. In nucleotides, the CDR3 is TGTGCCAGCAGCTTGCAGCGTGAGATGACCCAGTACTTC. This sequence encodes CASSLQREMTQYF.

This clonotype showed up just a few times. The J gene is TRBJ1-5, the V gene TRBV20-1; weak D call: TRBD1 (6 bases). Germline V lookup: CDR1 DFQATT, CDR2 SNEGSKA (reference sequence). This CDR3 comprises 14 residues. V lost 6 bases, J lost 7 bases, and 19 bases lay in between. CDR3 nucleotides: TGCAGTGCCGCGTCCGGACAGACCCAACAGCCCCAGCATTTT. This sequence encodes CSAASGQTQQPQHF.

The table lists this clonotype with a few counts. The chain has TRBV7-3 and TRBJ1-1; 7 bases are a match to TRBD1. The CDR3 extends over 14 amino acids. Losses at the gene ends were 5 bases for V and 1 base for J; bases not matched to a gene: 4. Germline V CDR1 and CDR2: SGHTA, FQGTGA. The CDR3 nucleotides are TGTGCCAGCAGCGCGACAGGGCGGAACACTGAAGCTTTCTTT. Residues: CASSATGRNTEAFF. The full variable domain, with the rest looked up from reference TRBV7-3 and TRBJ1-1, is GAGVSQTPSNKVTEKGKYVELRCDPISGHTALYWYRQSLGQGPEFLIYFQGTGAADDSGLPNDRFFAVRPEGSVSTLKIQRTERGDSAVYLCASSATGRNTEAFFGQGTRLTVV.

This clonotype was counted between two and nine times. This chain connects TRBV11-2 to TRBJ2-5; tentatively, D is TRBD2 (5 bases). Trimming removed 4 bases from V and 6 bases from J, with 9 bases in between. Per the germline V gene, CDR1 is SGHAT and CDR2 is FQNNGV. The CDR3 extends over 12 amino acids. The DNA for the CDR3 is TGTGCCAGCAGCTCCCGGGGTCAGACCCAGTACTTC. Protein sequence: CASSSRGQTQYF.

The rearrangement uses TRBV7-9 and TRBJ1-4; D is possibly TRBD1 (5 bases). CDR3 size: 16 residues. V was clipped by 5 bases and J by 0 bases, with 13 bases between them. Germline V gives CDR1 SEHNR, CDR2 FQNEAQ (reference sequence). Written as DNA, the CDR3 is TGTGCCAGCAGCCGAGGGTCGGGGGCAACTAATGAAAAACTGTTTTTT. Translation: CASSRGSGATNEKLFF.

V gene TRBV19 combines with J gene TRBJ2-3; TRBD2 matches 8 bases. Germline CDR1 and CDR2: LNHDA and SQIVND (reference sequence). After removal of 6 bases from V and 2 bases from J, the junction contained 7 bases not matched to a gene. There are 15 residues in the CDR3. The CDR3 DNA reads TGTGCCAGTAGCAAAATAGCGGGGACCACAGATACGCAGTATTTT. This gives the protein CASSKIAGTTDTQYF.

This clonotype was seen a handful of times. The chain links TRBV5-1 to TRBJ2-7; D could derive from TRBD1 or TRBD2 (5 bases each). CDR1 is SGHRS and CDR2 is YFSETQ in the germline V gene. Trimming took off 0 bases at V and 7 bases at J, with 23 bases between the two ends. The CDR3 loop spans 17 amino acids. The CDR3 protein is CASSLGQLGDVVGEQYV. CDR3 nucleotides: TGCGCCAGCAGCTTGGGGCAGCTGGGGGACGTCGTTGGGGAGCAGTACGTC.

The chain combines TRBV3-1 with TRBJ2-7; TRBD1 matches at 11 bases. This CDR3 is 14 amino acids long. Germline V gene sequence: CDR1 LGHDT, CDR2 YNNKEL (reference sequence). Trimming took 1 base from V and 5 from J; bases not matched to a gene: 1. The CDR3 protein is CASSQGTGGHEQYF. The CDR3 nucleotides are TGTGCCAGCAGCCAAGGGACAGGGGGCCACGAGCAGTACTTC.

V and J are TRBV29-1 and TRBJ2-3; D unclear. CDR3 length: 13 residues. V dropped 6 bases and J dropped 2 bases, with 12 bases sitting between them. Germline CDR1 is SQVTM and CDR2 is ANQGSEA. The CDR3 bases are TGCAGCGTGGTTCGTGACGCCACAGATACGCAGTATTTT. Protein product: CSVVRDATDTQYF.

This clonotype turned up a few times. This chain links TRBV9 with TRBJ2-3, with 9 bases matching TRBD2. The CDR3 extends over 15 amino acids. Losses at the gene ends were 1 base for V and 6 bases for J; bases not matched to a gene: 6. Per the germline V gene, CDR1 is SGDLS and CDR2 is YYNGEE. CDR3 nucleotide sequence: TGTGCCAGCAGCGTAATGCGGGGGGGCGCGGATACGCAGTATTTT. It encodes CASSVMRGGADTQYF.

This clonotype was seen a few times. This sequence joins TRBV10-3 and TRBJ2-1; TRBD2 is a possible D gene (6 bases). Germline V CDR1 and CDR2: ENHRY, SYGVKD. Deletions cut 7 bases from V and 8 bases from J, with 18 bases between. This CDR3 spans 14 amino acids. CDR3 sequence reads: CAITRDSSRDEQFF. Written as DNA, the CDR3 is TGTGCCATCACCCGGGACTCGAGCCGGGATGAGCAGTTCTTC.

The chain couples TRBV4-2 to TRBJ1-6; TRBD1 matches at 10 bases. The CDR3 is 14 amino acids. In germline, CDR1 is LGHNA, CDR2 YNFKEQ. The V and J ends lost 5 bases and 10 bases, in that order; junction bases with no gene match: 5. CDR3 sequence reads: CASSAGQGDSPLHF. The CDR3 nucleotides are TGTGCCAGCAGCGCCGGACAGGGGGACTCACCCCTCCACTTT.

The chain joins TRBV6-6 to TRBJ1-6; D is perhaps TRBD1 (5 bases). The germline gives CDR1 MNHNY, CDR2 SVGAGI (reference sequence). The CDR3 totals 14 residues. V was shortened by 4 bases and J by 14 bases, with 18 bases between the two germline ends. The CDR3 protein is CASSSGTGFFALHF. CDR3 coding DNA: TGTGCCAGCAGTTCCGGGACGGGTTTTTTCGCCCTCCACTTT.

This clonotype was detected only a few times. Because the CDR3 is missing its conserved closing phenylalanine or tryptophan, this is likely a read error. The limits of the CDR3 on the DNA are not certain, so only TCRdb's listed CDR3 is given. This rearrangement joins TRBV28 to TRBJ2-4; TRBD2 is taken as the D call from the table, unchecked against the DNA. The germline gives CDR1 MDHEN, CDR2 SYDVKM. A total of 13 residues make up the CDR3, ends included. Here the CDR3 reads CASSLGLAGAPSL.

This clonotype came up a few times. V gene TRBV7-9 combines with J gene TRBJ1-5, with 11 bases aligning to TRBD1. The V and J ends lost 4 bases and 4 bases, in that order; junction bases with no gene match: 6. CDR3 length: 16 residues. CDR1 and CDR2 from the germline V gene are SEHNR and FQNEAQ (reference sequence). CDR3 nucleotide sequence: TGTGCCAGCAGCTCCCACCGGGACAGGGGGAATCAGCCCCAGCATTTT. This encodes CASSSHRDRGNQPQHF.

This clonotype was recorded a few times. The chain joins TRBV7-3 to TRBJ2-5, with 12 bases fitting TRBD2. The germline gives CDR1 SGHTA, CDR2 FQGTGA. The V segment lost 2 bases and the J segment 0 bases; nucleotides outside the gene matches: 1. The CDR3 contains 16 residues. The CDR3 nucleotides read TGTGCCAGCAGCTTAGGGACTAGCGGGTACCAAGAGACCCAGTACTTC. Its protein is CASSLGTSGYQETQYF.

The rearrangement uses TRBV5-1 and TRBJ2-3; D remains unclear. Germline V gene data show CDR1 as SGHRS and CDR2 as YFSETQ. Deletions cut 0 bases from V and 2 bases from J, with 13 bases between. The CDR3 runs to 16 residues. The CDR3 here is CASSLGVAAPTDTQYF. The CDR3 region has the DNA TGCGCCAGCAGCTTGGGAGTCGCGGCCCCCACAGATACGCAGTATTTT.

The chain uses TRBV25-1 and TRBJ2-7; possibly TRBD1 for D (6 bases). Germline values: CDR1 MGHDK, CDR2 SYGVNS. The CDR3 length is 14 residues. V lost 4 bases to trimming and J lost 4 bases, with 14 bases between them. The DNA of the CDR3 is TGTGCCAGCAGTGCTTCGACAGGTCCGTACGAGCAGTACTTC. Amino acids: CASSASTGPYEQYF.

This clonotype has more than one count but fewer than ten. The genes are TRBV11-2 and TRBJ2-7; possibly TRBD1 for D (6 bases). Germline assignment: CDR1 SGHAT and CDR2 FQNNGV. There are 12 residues in the CDR3. The ends were cut back, 6 bases at V and 6 bases at J, with 12 bases in the middle. CDR3 region: CASSPTGLEQYF. Here the CDR3 DNA reads TGTGCCAGCAGTCCAACAGGGCTCGAGCAGTACTTC.

The chain carries TRBV12-5 and TRBJ2-7; TRBD1 is a possible D gene (6 bases). The CDR3 is 14 amino acids. Between the trimmed V and J ends, which lost 5 bases and 2 bases, there was a span of 13 bases. Germline CDR1 reads LGHNT; CDR2 reads FRNRAP. The CDR3 reads CASGDYRVTYEQYF. Here the CDR3 DNA reads TGTGCTAGTGGTGACTACAGGGTGACCTACGAGCAGTACTTC.

The count of this clonotype is one. The genes are TRBV4-3 and TRBJ2-5, with D possibly matching TRBD2 (6 bases). Between the trimmed V and J ends, which lost 4 bases and 5 bases, there was a span of 8 bases. Germline V lookup: CDR1 LGHNA, CDR2 YSLEER. This CDR3 region has 12 residues. The CDR3 bases are TGCGCCAGCAGCCGGGGGAGGGAGACCCAGTACTTC. It yields the protein CASSRGRETQYF.